A single sample is the source of the 30 T cell receptor beta chains below, sequenced in a study of spatial heterogeneity in lung cancer. Study-wide points: The study found that expanded intratumoral alpha and beta TCR counts tracked tumor mutation counts.

The sample's time point: sample taken at primary tumor resection. For these TCRs, the target antigens are not known. TCRdb used MiXCR to reprocess the 5' RACE reads, holding one entry per CDR3 protein. The table includes several thousand distinct CDR3 sequences, under 15% detected once. This specimen was lung tumor tissue, taken at surgery. The receptors shown here come from a female donor with early-stage non-small cell lung cancer.

This clonotype was counted ten times or more. The chain links TRBV29-1 to TRBJ2-5; 8 positions match TRBD1. Losses at the gene ends were 2 bases for V and 6 bases for J; bases not matched to a gene: 8. This CDR3 is built from 14 residues. Germline V CDR1 and CDR2: SQVTM, ANQGSEA. CDR3 DNA: TGCAGCGTTGAACCCCCTGGACAGGGAAAGACCCAGTACTTC. Translating it yields CSVEPPGQGKTQYF.

By share, this clonotype ranks as medium-sized. This rearrangement joins TRBV19 to TRBJ1-5, with unresolved D. The CDR3 totals 12 residues. Trimming removed 6 bases at V and 3 bases at J, with 6 bases between. The germline gives CDR1 LNHDA, CDR2 SQIVND (reference sequence). The CDR3 bases are TGTGCCAGTAGGGGCGACAATCAGCCCCAGCATTTT. Amino acid sequence: CASRGDNQPQHF.

In this sample, this clonotype is medium-sized. The V gene is TRBV6-2 or TRBV6-3, the J gene TRBJ2-2, with 9 bases identical to TRBD1. The V and J ends lost 6 bases and 6 bases, in that order; junction bases with no gene match: 11. CDR1 MNHEY and CDR2 SVGEGT come from the germline V gene. The CDR3 length is 16 residues. The DNA of the CDR3 is TGTGCCAGCAGCCATAACACAGGGGGCTTTCCCGGGGAGCTGTTTTTT. This sequence encodes CASSHNTGGFPGELFF.

By share of the sample, this clonotype is large. The chain is built from TRBV11-2 and TRBJ2-5; tentative D call: TRBD2 (5 bases). Trimming shortened V by 5 bases and J by 1 base, and 20 bases separated the two germline ends. The CDR3 is 17 residues long. Germline V lookup: CDR1 SGHAT, CDR2 FQNNGV. The CDR3 nucleotides read TGTGCCAGCAGCATCCCGGGGTACCCATGGGTCCAAGAGACCCAGTACTTC. It specifies CASSIPGYPWVQETQYF.

The sample holds a few counts of this clonotype. This rearrangement joins TRBV7-9 to TRBJ1-2, with D tentatively TRBD1 (6 bases). V was pared by 7 bases and J by 0 bases, with 12 bases between. The CDR3 has 14 amino acids. Germline lookup yields CDR1 SEHNR and CDR2 FQNEAQ (reference sequence). The CDR3 is CASIMGAANYGYTF. CDR3 sequence (DNA): TGTGCCAGCATCATGGGGGCAGCTAACTATGGCTACACCTTC.

This clonotype was observed many times. The chain combines TRBV30 with TRBJ2-1, with TRBD1 matching 9 bases. Germline values: CDR1 GTSNPN, CDR2 SVGIG (reference sequence). The CDR3 contains 15 residues. With 1 base clipped from V and 7 bases from J, the junction kept 8 bases outside the gene matches. The CDR3 nucleotides are TGTGCCTGGAGTGGAGGGGGGACAGGGTCTAATGAGCAGTTCTTC. Translated: CAWSGGGTGSNEQFF.

This clonotype is termed medium-sized. The chain couples TRBV20-1 to TRBJ1-5; possibly TRBD1 for D (6 bases). Germline V CDR1 and CDR2: DFQATT, SNEGSKA (reference sequence). The length of the CDR3 is 18 residues. The V end was cut by 0 bases, the J end by 0 bases, with 18 bases between. CDR3 loop: CSARDVQQGANSNQPQHF. The CDR3 DNA sequence: TGCAGTGCTAGAGACGTCCAACAGGGTGCGAATAGCAATCAGCCCCAGCATTTT.

This clonotype is deemed medium-sized. The chain couples TRBV6-2 or TRBV6-3 to TRBJ2-4, with 8 bases matching TRBD1. CDR1 and CDR2 (germline): MNHEY, SVGEGT. This CDR3 comprises 18 residues. Unmatched junction bases numbered 13, after V lost 2 bases and J lost 4 bases. The CDR3 loop reads CASSYRDRMGRQKNIQYF. CDR3 coding DNA: TGTGCCAGCAGTTACAGGGACAGGATGGGCAGACAAAAAAACATTCAGTACTTC.

In this sample, this clonotype is medium-sized (0.01 to 0.1%). The chain recombines TRBV4-2 with TRBJ2-3; TRBD2 matches 11 bases. Germline values: CDR1 LGHNA, CDR2 YNFKEQ. V shed 0 bases, J shed 2 bases, and the junction held 10 bases outside the gene matches. The CDR3 sequence is 19 residues long. Here the CDR3 reads CASSQDDAGTSGNTDTQYF. The DNA for the CDR3 is TGTGCCAGCAGCCAAGACGATGCCGGGACTAGCGGTAACACAGATACGCAGTATTTT.

This clonotype was counted many times. The V gene is TRBV11-2, the J gene TRBJ1-2; D gene uncertain. This CDR3 is built from 13 residues. V was clipped by 6 bases and J by 4 bases, with 12 bases between them. CDR1 and CDR2 (germline): SGHAT, FQNNGV. In DNA, the CDR3 is TGTGCCAGCAGAACACCACGAACCTATGGCTACACCTTC. Protein product: CASRTPRTYGYTF.

In its sample, this clonotype was seen many times. The rearrangement uses TRBV13 and TRBJ2-5; 9 nucleotides align to TRBD2. The CDR3 is 15 amino acids. Germline V gene lookup returns CDR1 PRHDT and CDR2 FYEKMQ (reference sequence). Trimming cost V 1 base and J 8 bases; bases outside gene matches: 8. The CDR3 sequence: CASSLERGAARTQYF. The CDR3 DNA is TGTGCCAGCAGCTTAGAGCGGGGGGCCGCCAGAACCCAGTACTTC.

This clonotype was observed many times. The J gene is TRBJ2-3, the V gene TRBV6-6; 9 bases fit TRBD2. After removal of 8 bases from V and 9 bases from J, the junction contained 15 bases not matched to a gene. This CDR3 spans 15 amino acids. CDR1 is MNHNY and CDR2 is SVGAGI in the germline V gene (reference sequence). CDR3 amino acids: CASETSGFKSGTQYF. The CDR3, as DNA: TGTGCCAGCGAGACTAGCGGATTCAAAAGTGGGACGCAGTATTTT.

This clonotype was counted between two and nine times. This sequence may be a read error, since a much larger clone differs from it by one base. The rearrangement joins TRBV29-1 to TRBJ2-7, with 7 bases fitting TRBD1. Germline assignment: CDR1 SQVTM and CDR2 ANQGSEA. V lost 8 bases and J lost 6; bases outside the gene matches: 10. This CDR3 has 12 residues. CDR3 region: CSMERGGSEQYF. CDR3 nucleotide sequence: TGCAGCATGGAAAGAGGGGGCAGCGAGCAGTACTTC.

Judged by abundance, this clonotype is medium-sized. J is TRBJ2-7 and V is TRBV12-3 or TRBV12-4; D gene unclear. V lost 2 bases to trimming and J lost 0 bases, with 5 bases between them. The CDR3 sequence is 13 residues long. The CDR3 region is CASSLSHSYEQYF. DNA for the CDR3: TGTGCCAGCAGTTTATCCCACTCCTACGAGCAGTACTTC.

This clonotype showed up just a few times. The rearrangement links TRBV6-5 to TRBJ2-3; D gene unclear. CDR3 length equals 13 residues. From germline, CDR1 is MNHEY and CDR2 SVGAGI. V shed 6 bases and J shed 1 base, with 8 bases lying between them. CDR3: CASSFLGTDTQYF. CDR3 in DNA: TGTGCCAGCAGCTTCTTGGGCACAGATACGCAGTATTTT.

This clonotype was observed at least ten times. J is TRBJ2-7 and V is TRBV5-1; D may match TRBD1 or TRBD2 (5 bases each). Germline-derived CDR1 and CDR2 are SGHRS and YFSETQ. CDR3 length equals 15 residues. Trimming cost V 0 bases and J 6 bases, with 16 bases left between them. The CDR3 DNA reads as TGCGCCAGCAGCTTGGCCGAGGGGATTTCGCTCGAGCAGTACTTC. This codes for CASSLAEGISLEQYF.

V is TRBV6-2 or TRBV6-3 and J is TRBJ1-5, with 9 bases matching TRBD1. With V trimmed by 5 bases and J by 7 bases, 6 bases remained unmatched. The CDR3 consists of 14 residues. Germline CDR1 is MNHEY and CDR2 is SVGEGT. DNA for the CDR3: TGTGCCAGCAGTCTTACAGGGGGCGAGCAGCCCCAGCATTTT. It translates to CASSLTGGEQPQHF.

Sample share makes this clonotype medium-sized. This chain joins TRBV3-1 and TRBJ2-6; 9 bases line up with TRBD1. The CDR3 loop spans 18 amino acids. The V gene's germline CDR1 is LGHDT and CDR2 YNNKEL (reference sequence). V gave up 3 bases and J gave up 2 bases; unmatched junction bases: 8. The CDR3 loop is CASSQGQGMWTGANVLTF. Written as DNA, the CDR3 is TGTGCCAGCAGCCAGGGACAGGGAATGTGGACTGGGGCCAACGTCCTGACTTTC.

By share, this clonotype ranks as medium-sized (0.01 to 0.1%). CDR3 amino acids: CASSWPIPGDEQYF. In DNA form, the CDR3 reads TGCGCCAGCAGCTGGCCCATCCCCGGGGACGAGCAGTACTTC. The chain couples TRBV5-1 to TRBJ2-7, with TRBD2 as a possible D gene (5 bases). Trimming took off 3 bases at V and 5 bases at J, with 15 bases between the two ends. Germline loops: CDR1 SGHRS, CDR2 YFSETQ. This CDR3 region has 14 residues.

This clonotype has a handful of counts. This rearrangement joins TRBV12-3 or TRBV12-4 to TRBJ2-3, with D unresolved. V was clipped by 5 bases and J by 1 base, with 16 bases between them. This CDR3 contains 16 residues. The CDR3 bases are TGTGCCAGCAGTACCACTATCCCCCTAGGCACAGATACGCAGTATTTT. Its translation: CASSTTIPLGTDTQYF.

This clonotype rates as medium-sized. The chain has TRBV12-3 or TRBV12-4 and TRBJ2-2; 8 nucleotides align to TRBD2. Losses at the gene ends were 7 bases for V and 4 bases for J; bases not matched to a gene: 14. The CDR3 is 17 amino acids. The CDR3 region is CASTLMGSGTVTGELFF. CDR3 nucleotide sequence: TGTGCCAGCACCTTAATGGGTAGCGGGACTGTCACCGGGGAGCTGTTTTTT.

This clonotype is medium-sized. The chain couples TRBV9 to TRBJ1-3, with D perhaps TRBD1 (5 bases). The germline V gene encodes CDR1 SGDLS and CDR2 YYNGEE. V dropped 10 bases and J dropped 6 bases, with 17 bases sitting between them. The CDR3 totals 13 residues. The CDR3 reads CAAAKGLSNTIYF. CDR3 bases: TGTGCCGCAGCAAAGGGGCTTTCAAACACCATATATTTT.

Judged by abundance, this clonotype is medium-sized (0.01 to 0.1%). The chain is built from TRBV3-1 and TRBJ2-2; TRBD2 aligns across 10 bases. CDR3 length: 17 residues. The J segment lost 5 bases and the V segment lost 0 bases, leaving 6 bases of the junction unmatched. The germline V gene encodes CDR1 LGHDT and CDR2 YNNKEL (reference sequence). DNA of the CDR3: TGTGCCAGCAGCCAAGACTGGCTAGCGGGGGAGACCGGGGAGCTGTTTTTT. Its translation: CASSQDWLAGETGELFF. Based on the CDR3 plus reference TRBV3-1 and TRBJ2-2, the full variable domain is DTAVSQTPKYLVTQMGNDKSIKCEQNLGHDTMYWYKQDSKKFLKIMFSYNNKELIINETVPNRFSPKSPDKAHLNLHINSLELGDSAVYFCASSQDWLAGETGELFFGEGSRLTVL.

The sample holds a few counts of this clonotype. The chain is built from TRBV6-1 and TRBJ2-7; TRBD1 is a possible D gene (6 bases). V was clipped by 4 bases and J by 6 bases, with 13 bases between them. The CDR3 has 13 amino acids. Germline lookup yields CDR1 MNHNS and CDR2 SASEGT. DNA of the CDR3: TGTGCCAGCAGTGCCAACAGGGACCGCGAGCAGTACTTC. Encoded protein: CASSANRDREQYF.

The rearrangement links TRBV18 to TRBJ2-3; D might be TRBD2 (5 bases). Trimming shortened V by 2 bases and J by 2 bases, and 8 bases separated the two germline ends. The CDR3 contains 14 residues. In germline, CDR1 is KGHSH, CDR2 LQKENI. The CDR3 loop is CASSPGLPTDTQYF. CDR3 sequence (DNA): TGTGCCAGCTCACCAGGACTCCCCACAGATACGCAGTATTTT.

This clonotype was found a few times. This rearrangement joins TRBV20-1 to TRBJ2-1; 8 bases line up with TRBD2. The junction had 7 bases not matched to a gene; V was cut back by 2 bases and J by 1 base. Germline V gives CDR1 DFQATT, CDR2 SNEGSKA (reference sequence). The CDR3 covers 16 residues. CDR3 sequence (DNA): TGCAGTGCTAGACCAAGGACTAGCCTGTCCTACAATGAGCAGTTCTTC. Its protein is CSARPRTSLSYNEQFF.

In its sample, this clonotype is large. The chain recombines TRBV12-5 with TRBJ2-5; TRBD1 matches 11 bases. Per the germline V gene, CDR1 is LGHNT and CDR2 is FRNRAP. The V segment lost 7 bases and the J segment 3 bases; nucleotides outside the gene matches: 10. The CDR3 extends over 16 amino acids. The CDR3 DNA sequence: TGTGCTAGTGCCGCGAAGGGGACAGGGGGGAAAGAGACCCAGTACTTC. Amino acid sequence: CASAAKGTGGKETQYF.

By its share, this clonotype is medium-sized. The chain links TRBV6-5 to TRBJ2-3, with 10 bases identical to TRBD2. V shed 4 bases, J shed 1 base, and the junction held 5 bases outside the gene matches. The CDR3 covers 16 residues. Germline V gives CDR1 MNHEY, CDR2 SVGAGI. The CDR3 here is CASSLSGTSGTDTQYF. The DNA for the CDR3 is TGTGCCAGCAGTTTATCCGGGACTAGCGGCACAGATACGCAGTATTTT.

By sample share, this clonotype is medium-sized. The V and J genes are TRBV20-1 and TRBJ2-7, with 11 bases aligning to TRBD2. The CDR3 consists of 14 residues. CDR1 and CDR2 (germline): DFQATT, SNEGSKA (reference sequence). Trimming at V came to 3 bases and at J to 6 bases, leaving 7 bases not matched to a gene. The CDR3 DNA reads TGCAGTGCTAGGGAACTAGCGGGGGTGCGCGAGCAGTACTTC. Translated, it gives CSARELAGVREQYF.

This clonotype was counted a few times. The J gene is TRBJ1-5, the V gene TRBV3-1; D remains unclear. In germline, CDR1 is LGHDT, CDR2 YNNKEL (reference sequence). Trimming cost V 0 bases and J 6 bases, with 9 bases left between them. The CDR3 has 14 residues. In DNA form, the CDR3 reads TGTGCCAGCAGCCAAGAGGGCAGATCTCAGCCCCAGCATTTT. It specifies CASSQEGRSQPQHF.